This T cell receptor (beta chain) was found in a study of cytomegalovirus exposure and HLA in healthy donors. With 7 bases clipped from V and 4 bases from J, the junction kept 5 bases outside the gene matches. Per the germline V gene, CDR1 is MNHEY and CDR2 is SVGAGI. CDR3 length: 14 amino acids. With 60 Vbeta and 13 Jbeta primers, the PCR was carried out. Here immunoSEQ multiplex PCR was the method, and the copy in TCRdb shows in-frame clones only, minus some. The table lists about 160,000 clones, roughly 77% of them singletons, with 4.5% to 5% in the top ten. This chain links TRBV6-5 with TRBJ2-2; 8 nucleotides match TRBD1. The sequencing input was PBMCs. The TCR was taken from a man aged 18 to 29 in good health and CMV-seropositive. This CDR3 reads CASKWQGATGELFF. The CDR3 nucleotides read TGTGCCAGCAAATGGCAGGGGGCCACCGGGGAGCTGTTTTTT.